This paragraph covers one T cell receptor beta chain sequence. Antigen: not known. As for time point: blood 4 weeks post-SBRT, at nephrectomy. Treatment noted: 15 Gy SBRT to primary tumor, nephrectomy 4 weeks later. Nephrectomy followed 15 Gy stereotactic body radiation by 4 weeks. Blood was sampled at baseline, 2 weeks and 4 weeks after SBRT. These data come from a study of radiation and T cells in renal cell carcinoma. Method: immunoSEQ multiplex PCR; TCRdb's copy keeps in-frame clones and lacks some. The sample has 140,000 to 150,000 clones, roughly 90% seen once. Overall study results and limits: From baseline, blood top tumor clonotypes peaked at 2 weeks post-radiation. Without pretreatment biopsies, baseline tumor clonotype presence was undetermined.

The CDR3 totals 11 residues. Germline CDR1 and CDR2: MDHEN and SYDVKM. V shed 10 bases and J shed 5 bases, with 8 bases lying between them. The sample was blood, taken from a patient whose treatment included radiotherapy and nephrectomy. The chain uses TRBV28 and TRBJ2-2; TRBD2 might be the D (6 bases). The sequence derives from a woman between 45 and 65 years old with renal cell carcinoma. This chain's CDR3 is CAIRGTGELFF. The CDR3 nucleotides are TGTGCCATCCGGGGGACCGGGGAGCTGTTTTTT.